This record concerns one TCR beta chain sequence. The CDR3 sequence is 16 residues long. Germline V gene lookup returns CDR1 SEHNR and CDR2 FQNEAQ (reference sequence). The J segment lost 1 base and the V segment lost 4 bases, leaving 8 bases of the junction unmatched. This specimen belongs to a study of blood T cell repertoires in COVID-19. Study details: T cells, B-cell-depleted T cells, or PBMCs provided the cDNA or gDNA that served as material.

Libraries were prepared by immunoSEQ multiplex PCR; TCRdb keeps only in-frame clonotypes and omits some of them. The profile shows about 250,000 clones, 75% to 85% of them singletons. The chain couples TRBV7-9 to TRBJ1-1; 8 positions agree with TRBD1. Sample: PBMCs or T cells enriched from blood (not recorded which). This TCR derives from a woman between 50 and 59 years old with acute COVID-19. The CDR3 is CASSSPAGQGNTEAFF. The CDR3, as DNA: TGTGCCAGCAGCTCCCCCGCCGGACAGGGGAACACTGAAGCTTTCTTT.